Presented here are 4 T cell receptor beta chains from one specimen sequenced in a study of T cell repertoires in cytomegalovirus infection. TCRdb reanalysed the reads using MiXCR and keeps one entry per CDR3 protein. The repertoire holds around 230,000 distinct CDR3 sequences, with approximately 6.7% as singletons. The specimen was PBMCs. Every receptor here comes from a human donor in good health (CMV status not recorded). Some clones in this sample may be carry-over from other donors' samples.

This clonotype was counted ten times or more. The CDR3 DNA follows: TGTGCCAGCAGCTTAAGGTTGCAGGCACCTTCCTCTGGAAACACCATATATTTT. It is translated as CASSLRLQAPSSGNTIYF. The chain joins TRBV11-2 to TRBJ1-3; no clear D. The CDR3 is made up of 18 amino acids. The germline gives CDR1 SGHAT, CDR2 FQNNGV. V lost 2 bases to trimming and J lost 0 bases, with 17 bases between them.

Ten or more counts support this clonotype. The CDR3 protein is CASSSRSKGQGESTEAFF. The CDR3 DNA is TGTGCCAGCAGCTCGCGATCTAAGGGACAGGGAGAATCCACTGAAGCTTTCTTT. The chain has TRBV7-8 and TRBJ1-1; 9 nucleotides match TRBD1. CDR3 length equals 18 residues. Germline V gene lookup returns CDR1 SGHVS and CDR2 FQNEAQ. V trimming: 4 bases; J trimming: 4 bases; junction bases outside the gene matches: 16.

The V call is TRBV27, the J call TRBJ1-1; 7 bases line up with TRBD1. CDR1 and CDR2 (germline): MNHEY, SMNVEV (reference sequence). Unmatched junction bases numbered 13, after V lost 6 bases and J lost 6 bases. The CDR3 extends over 15 amino acids. In DNA, the CDR3 is TGTGCCAGCAGAATCACAGGGGAGGCGTCCGCTGAAGCTTTCTTT. The encoded protein is CASRITGEASAEAFF.

This clonotype turned up a few times. This sequence joins TRBV30 and TRBJ1-1; D remains ambiguous. The CDR3 length is 13 residues. The V and J ends lost 1 base and 0 bases respectively, with 6 bases between them. Germline V gene sequence: CDR1 GTSNPN, CDR2 SVGIG (reference sequence). The CDR3 here is CAWSASLNTEAFF. The CDR3 nucleotides are TGTGCCTGGAGTGCTAGTCTGAACACTGAAGCTTTCTTT.